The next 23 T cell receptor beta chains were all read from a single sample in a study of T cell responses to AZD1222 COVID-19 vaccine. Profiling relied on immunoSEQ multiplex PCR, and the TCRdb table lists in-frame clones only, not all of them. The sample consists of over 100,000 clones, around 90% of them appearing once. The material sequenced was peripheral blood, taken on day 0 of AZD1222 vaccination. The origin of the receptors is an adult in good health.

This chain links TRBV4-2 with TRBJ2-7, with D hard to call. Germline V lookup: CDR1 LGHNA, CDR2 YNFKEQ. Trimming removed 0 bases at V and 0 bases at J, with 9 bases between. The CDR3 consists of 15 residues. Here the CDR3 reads CASSQERAASYEQYF. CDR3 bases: TGTGCCAGCAGCCAAGAAAGGGCGGCCTCCTACGAGCAGTACTTC.

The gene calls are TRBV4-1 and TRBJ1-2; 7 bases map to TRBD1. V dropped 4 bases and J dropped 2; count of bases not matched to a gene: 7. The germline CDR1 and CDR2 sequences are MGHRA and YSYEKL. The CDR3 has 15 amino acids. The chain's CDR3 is CASSRNRGSNYGYTF. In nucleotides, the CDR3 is TGCGCCAGCAGCCGGAACAGGGGTTCCAACTATGGCTACACCTTC.

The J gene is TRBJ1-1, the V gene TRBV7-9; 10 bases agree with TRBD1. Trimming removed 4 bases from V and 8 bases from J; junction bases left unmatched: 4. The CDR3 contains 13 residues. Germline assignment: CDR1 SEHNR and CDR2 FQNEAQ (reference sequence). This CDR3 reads CASSWPGQGEAFF. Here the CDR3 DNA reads TGTGCCAGCAGCTGGCCGGGACAGGGGGAAGCTTTCTTT. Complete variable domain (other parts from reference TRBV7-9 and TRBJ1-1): DTGVSQNPRHKITKRGQNVTFRCDPISEHNRLYWYRQTLGQGPEFLTYFQNEAQLEKSRLLSDRFSAERPKGSFSTLEIQRTEQGDSAMYLCASSWPGQGEAFFGQGTRLTVV.

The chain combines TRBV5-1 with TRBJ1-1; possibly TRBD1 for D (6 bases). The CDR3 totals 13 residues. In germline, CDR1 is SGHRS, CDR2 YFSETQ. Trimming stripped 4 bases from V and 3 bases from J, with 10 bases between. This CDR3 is CASSMDRDTEAFF. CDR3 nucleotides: TGCGCCAGCAGCATGGACAGAGACACTGAAGCTTTCTTT.

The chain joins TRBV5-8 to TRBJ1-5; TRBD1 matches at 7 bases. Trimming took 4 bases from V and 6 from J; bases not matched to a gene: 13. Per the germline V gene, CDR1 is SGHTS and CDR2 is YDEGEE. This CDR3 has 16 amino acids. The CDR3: CASSPRQGSWGQPQHF. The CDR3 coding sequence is TGTGCCAGCAGCCCCCGACAGGGATCCTGGGGTCAGCCCCAGCATTTT.

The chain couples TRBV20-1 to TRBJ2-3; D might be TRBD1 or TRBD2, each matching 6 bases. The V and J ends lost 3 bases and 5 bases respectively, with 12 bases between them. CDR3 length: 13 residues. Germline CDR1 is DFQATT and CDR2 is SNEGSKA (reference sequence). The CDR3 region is CSASGGGIDTQYF. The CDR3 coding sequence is TGCAGTGCTAGTGGGGGCGGGATAGATACGCAGTATTTT.

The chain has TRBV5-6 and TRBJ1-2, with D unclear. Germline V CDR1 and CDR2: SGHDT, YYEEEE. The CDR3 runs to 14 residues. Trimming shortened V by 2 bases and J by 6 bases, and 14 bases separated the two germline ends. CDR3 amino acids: CASSLPTSSNGYTF. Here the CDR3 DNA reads TGTGCCAGCAGCTTACCAACGTCCTCCAATGGCTACACCTTC.

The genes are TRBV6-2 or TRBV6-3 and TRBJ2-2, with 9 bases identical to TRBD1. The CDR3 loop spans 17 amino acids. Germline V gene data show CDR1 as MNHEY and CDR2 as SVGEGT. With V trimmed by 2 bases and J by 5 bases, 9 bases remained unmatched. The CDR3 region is CASSYLLLGQGTGELFF. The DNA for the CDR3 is TGTGCCAGCAGTTACCTCCTGTTGGGACAGGGAACCGGGGAGCTGTTTTTT.

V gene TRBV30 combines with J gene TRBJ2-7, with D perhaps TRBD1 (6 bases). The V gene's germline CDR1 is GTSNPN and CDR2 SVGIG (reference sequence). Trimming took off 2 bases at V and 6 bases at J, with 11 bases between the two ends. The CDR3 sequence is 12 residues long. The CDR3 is CAWSNRGGEQYF. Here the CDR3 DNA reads TGTGCCTGGAGTAATAGAGGGGGCGAGCAGTACTTC.

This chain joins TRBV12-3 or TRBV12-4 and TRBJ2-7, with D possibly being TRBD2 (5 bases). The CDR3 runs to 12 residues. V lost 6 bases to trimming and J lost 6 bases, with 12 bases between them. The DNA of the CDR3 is TGTGCCAGCAGCTCCGGACTGTCCGAGCAGTACTTC. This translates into CASSSGLSEQYF.

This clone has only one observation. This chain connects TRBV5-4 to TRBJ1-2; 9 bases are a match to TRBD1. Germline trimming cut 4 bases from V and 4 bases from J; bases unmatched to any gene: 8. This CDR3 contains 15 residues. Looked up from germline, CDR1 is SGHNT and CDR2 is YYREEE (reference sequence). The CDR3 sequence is CASSTGQGTGYGYTF. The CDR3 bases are TGTGCCAGCAGCACCGGACAGGGGACGGGCTATGGCTACACCTTC. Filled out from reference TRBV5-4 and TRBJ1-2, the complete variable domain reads ETGVTQSPTHLIKTRGQQVTLRCSSQSGHNTVSWYQQALGQGPQFIFQYYREEENGRGNFPPRFSGLQFPNYSSELNVNALELDDSALYLCASSTGQGTGYGYTFGSGTRLTVV.

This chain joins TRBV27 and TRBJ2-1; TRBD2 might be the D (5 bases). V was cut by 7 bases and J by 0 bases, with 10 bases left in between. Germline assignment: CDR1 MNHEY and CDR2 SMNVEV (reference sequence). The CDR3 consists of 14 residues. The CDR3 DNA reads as TGTGCCAGCAATCGGGGTTTCTCCTACAATGAGCAGTTCTTC. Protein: CASNRGFSYNEQFF.

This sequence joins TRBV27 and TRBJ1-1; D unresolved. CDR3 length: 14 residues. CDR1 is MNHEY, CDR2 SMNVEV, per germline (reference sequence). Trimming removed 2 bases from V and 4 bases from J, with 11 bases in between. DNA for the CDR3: TGTGCCAGCAGTTTAGGTCCCTTGACCACTGAAGCTTTCTTT. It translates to CASSLGPLTTEAFF.

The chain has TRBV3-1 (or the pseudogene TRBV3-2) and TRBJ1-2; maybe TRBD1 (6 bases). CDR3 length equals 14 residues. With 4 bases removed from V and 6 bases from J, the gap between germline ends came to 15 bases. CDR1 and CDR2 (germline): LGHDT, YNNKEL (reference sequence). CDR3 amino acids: CASSPGHWGHGYTF. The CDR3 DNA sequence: TGTGCCAGCAGCCCGGGACACTGGGGACATGGCTACACCTTC.

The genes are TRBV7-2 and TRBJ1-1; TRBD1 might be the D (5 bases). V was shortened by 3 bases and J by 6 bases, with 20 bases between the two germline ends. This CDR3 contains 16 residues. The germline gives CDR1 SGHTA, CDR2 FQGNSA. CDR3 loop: CASSFGTVGDRPEAFF. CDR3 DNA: TGTGCCAGCAGCTTTGGGACGGTGGGTGATAGACCTGAAGCTTTCTTT.

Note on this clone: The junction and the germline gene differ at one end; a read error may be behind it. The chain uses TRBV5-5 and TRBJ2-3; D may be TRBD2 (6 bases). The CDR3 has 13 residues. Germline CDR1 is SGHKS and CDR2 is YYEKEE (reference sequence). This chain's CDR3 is CASSPSLTGGFIF. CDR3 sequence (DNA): TGTGCCAGCAGCCCCAGCTTGACTGGGGGGTTCATATTT.

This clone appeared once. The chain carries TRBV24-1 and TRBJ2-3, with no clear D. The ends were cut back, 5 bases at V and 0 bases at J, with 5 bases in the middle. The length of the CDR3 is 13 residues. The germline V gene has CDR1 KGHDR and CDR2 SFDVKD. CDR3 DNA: TGTGCCACCAGTGCCGGCAGCACAGATACGCAGTATTTT. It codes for CATSAGSTDTQYF.

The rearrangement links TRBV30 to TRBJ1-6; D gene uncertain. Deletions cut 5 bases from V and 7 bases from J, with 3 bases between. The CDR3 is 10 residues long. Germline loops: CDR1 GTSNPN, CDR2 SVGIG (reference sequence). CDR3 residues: CAWGNSPLHF. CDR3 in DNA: TGTGCCTGGGGAAATTCACCCCTCCACTTT.

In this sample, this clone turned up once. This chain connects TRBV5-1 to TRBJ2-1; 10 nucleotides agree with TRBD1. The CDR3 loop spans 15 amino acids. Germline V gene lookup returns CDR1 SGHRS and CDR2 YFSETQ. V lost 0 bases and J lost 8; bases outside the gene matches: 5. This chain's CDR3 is CASSLVGTGADEQFF. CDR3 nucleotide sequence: TGCGCCAGCAGCTTGGTGGGGACAGGGGCCGATGAGCAGTTCTTC.

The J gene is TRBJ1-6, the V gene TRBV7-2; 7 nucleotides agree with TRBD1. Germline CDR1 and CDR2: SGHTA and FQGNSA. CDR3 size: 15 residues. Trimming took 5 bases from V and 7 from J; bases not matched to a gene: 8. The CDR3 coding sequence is TGTGCCAGCAGCGTTACAGGGGAGGTAAATTCACCCCTCCACTTT. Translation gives CASSVTGEVNSPLHF.

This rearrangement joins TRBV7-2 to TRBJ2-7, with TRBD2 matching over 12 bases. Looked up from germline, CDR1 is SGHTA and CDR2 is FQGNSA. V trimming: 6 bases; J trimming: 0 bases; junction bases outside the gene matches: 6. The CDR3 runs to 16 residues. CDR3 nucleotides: TGTGCCAGCAGGCGAACTAGCGGGGGGATCTCCTACGAGCAGTACTTC. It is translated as CASRRTSGGISYEQYF.

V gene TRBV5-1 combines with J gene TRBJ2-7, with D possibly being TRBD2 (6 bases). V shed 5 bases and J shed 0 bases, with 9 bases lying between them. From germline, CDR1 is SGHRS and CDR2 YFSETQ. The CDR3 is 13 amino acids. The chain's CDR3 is CASSSGSSYEQYF. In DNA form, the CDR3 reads TGCGCCAGCAGTTCCGGGAGCTCCTACGAGCAGTACTTC.

CDR3 bases: TGTGCCTGGAGTGTAACTGCAGGGTTCCGTGAAAAACTGTTTTTT. Translation gives CAWSVTAGFREKLFF. The V and J genes are TRBV30 and TRBJ1-4, with D perhaps TRBD1 (5 bases). V was cut by 0 bases and J by 7 bases, with 15 bases left in between. Germline-derived CDR1 and CDR2 are GTSNPN and SVGIG (reference sequence). The CDR3 has 15 residues.